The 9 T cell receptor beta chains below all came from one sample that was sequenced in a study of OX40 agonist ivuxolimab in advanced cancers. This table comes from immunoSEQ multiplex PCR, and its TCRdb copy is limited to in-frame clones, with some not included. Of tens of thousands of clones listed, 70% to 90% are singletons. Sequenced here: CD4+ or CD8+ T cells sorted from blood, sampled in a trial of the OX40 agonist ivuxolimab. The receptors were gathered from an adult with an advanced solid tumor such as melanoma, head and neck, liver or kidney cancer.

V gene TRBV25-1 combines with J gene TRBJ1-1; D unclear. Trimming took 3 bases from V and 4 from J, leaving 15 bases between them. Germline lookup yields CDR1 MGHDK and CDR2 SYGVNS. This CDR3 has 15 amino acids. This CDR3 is CASSEFQEGITEAFF. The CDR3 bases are TGTGCCAGCAGTGAGTTTCAGGAAGGGATCACTGAAGCTTTCTTT.

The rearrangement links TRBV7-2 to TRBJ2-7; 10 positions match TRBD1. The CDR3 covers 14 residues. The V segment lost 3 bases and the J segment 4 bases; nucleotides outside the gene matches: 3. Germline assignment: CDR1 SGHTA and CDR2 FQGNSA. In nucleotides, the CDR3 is TGTGCCAGCAGCTTCGACAGGGGGCTATACGAGCAGTACTTC. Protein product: CASSFDRGLYEQYF.

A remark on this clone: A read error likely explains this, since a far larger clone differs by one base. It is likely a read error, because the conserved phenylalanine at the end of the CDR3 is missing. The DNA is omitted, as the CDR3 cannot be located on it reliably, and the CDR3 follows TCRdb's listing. The chain's CDR3 is CASSFGEGPETQYS. The J gene is TRBJ2-3, the V gene TRBV5-5; the table's D call TRBD2 went unverified against the DNA. Germline CDR1 SGHKS, CDR2 YYEKEE (reference sequence). Termini included, the CDR3 measures 14 amino acids.

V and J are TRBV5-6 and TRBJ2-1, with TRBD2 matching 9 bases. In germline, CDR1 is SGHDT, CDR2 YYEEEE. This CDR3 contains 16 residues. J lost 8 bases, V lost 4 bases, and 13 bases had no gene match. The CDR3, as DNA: TGTGCCAGCAGCGGGATTAGCGGGAGTGTATCTGATGAGCAGTTCTTC. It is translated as CASSGISGSVSDEQFF. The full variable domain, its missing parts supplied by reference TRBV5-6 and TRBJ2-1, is DAGVTQSPTHLIKTRGQQVTLRCSPKSGHDTVSWYQQALGQGPQFIFQYYEEEERQRGNFPDRFSGHQFPNYSSELNVNALLLGDSALYLCASSGISGSVSDEQFFGPGTRLTVL.

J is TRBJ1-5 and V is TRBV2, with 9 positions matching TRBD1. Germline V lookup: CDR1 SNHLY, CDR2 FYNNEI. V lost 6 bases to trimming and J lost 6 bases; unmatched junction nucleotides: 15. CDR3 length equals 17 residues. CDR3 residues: CASRLTGGQLGSQPQHF. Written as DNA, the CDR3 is TGTGCCAGCAGATTGACAGGGGGTCAACTAGGAAGTCAGCCCCAGCATTTT.

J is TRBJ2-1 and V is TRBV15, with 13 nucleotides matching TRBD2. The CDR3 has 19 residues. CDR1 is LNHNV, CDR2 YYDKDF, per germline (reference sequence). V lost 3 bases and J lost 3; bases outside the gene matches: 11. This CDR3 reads CATSRVLFGLAGVYNEQFF. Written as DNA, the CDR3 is TGTGCCACCAGCAGGGTATTGTTCGGACTAGCGGGAGTCTACAATGAGCAGTTCTTC.

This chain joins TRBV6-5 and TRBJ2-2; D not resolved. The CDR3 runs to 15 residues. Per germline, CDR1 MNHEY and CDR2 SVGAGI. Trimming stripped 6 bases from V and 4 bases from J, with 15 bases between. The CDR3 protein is CASSPAAPGTGELFF. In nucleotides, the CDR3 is TGTGCCAGCAGCCCCGCCGCCCCGGGCACCGGGGAGCTGTTTTTT.

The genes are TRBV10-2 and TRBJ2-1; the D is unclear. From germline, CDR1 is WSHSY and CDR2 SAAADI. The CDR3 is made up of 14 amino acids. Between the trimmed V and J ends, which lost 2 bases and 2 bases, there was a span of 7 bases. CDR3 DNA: TGCGCCAGCAGTGAGCGGTCTACCTACAATGAGCAGTTCTTC. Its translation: CASSERSTYNEQFF.

CDR3 protein: CASSVVGSGANVLTF. The CDR3 nucleotides are TGTGCCAGCAGCGTAGTAGGGTCTGGGGCCAACGTCCTGACTTTC. The genes are TRBV9 and TRBJ2-6; the D is unclear. V dropped 0 bases and J dropped 1 base, with 5 bases sitting between them. The length of the CDR3 is 15 residues. Germline V CDR1 and CDR2: SGDLS, YYNGEE.